This TCR beta chain derives from a study of shared clonotypes between healthy human individuals. General study findings and limits: Expectations were that clonotype sharing among donors would be affected by sequencing depth. Large depth notwithstanding, sorted-subset sequencing proved incomplete by rarefaction.

J lost 5 bases, V lost 0 bases, and 8 bases had no gene match. The CDR3 is 16 amino acids. The germline V gene has CDR1 SGHNT and CDR2 YYREEE (reference sequence). TCRdb's copy holds only in-frame clones and misses some; the assay was immunoSEQ multiplex PCR. The sample has approximately 1,500,000 clones; nearly 99% are singletons. This clone has just one count. Its antigen is undetermined. Sequenced: naive CD4+ T cells sorted from blood. Subset defined: CD45RA+ positively selected. The chain employs TRBV5-4 and TRBJ2-1; TRBD1 aligns across 7 bases. This receptor was taken from a man aged 25 to 40 in good health. The CDR3 bases are TGTGCCAGCAGCTTGGCCCTACAGGGGTACAACAATGAGCAGTTCTTC. Translated: CASSLALQGYNNEQFF.